These 24 T cell receptor beta chains came from one sample sequenced in a study of human T cells and chemical hapten exposure. This sample's time point: patch test 1, 2 weeks after DPC sensitization. As for treatment: therapeutic diphenylcyclopropenone sensitization with weekly scalp DPC. Using its own MiXCR run on the RACE reads, TCRdb lists one record per CDR3 protein. The data hold about 360,000 distinct CDR3 sequences, with 4.8% observed a single time. The specimen was whole blood, collected in connection with sensitization to the hapten diphenylcyclopropenone (DPC). The receptors were gathered from a woman between 50 and 59 years old with alopecia areata. Some clones in this sample may be carry-over from other donors' samples.

Worth noting for this clonotype: A read error may explain this, as a much larger clone is one base away. J is TRBJ1-1 and V is TRBV5-6; no clear D gene. Germline V gives CDR1 SGHDT, CDR2 YYEEEE. The CDR3 loop spans 15 amino acids. The CDR3 nucleotides are TGTGCCAGCAGCTTGGCCCTTACAGTGAACACTGATGCTTTCTTT. It codes for CASSLALTVNTDAFF.

This clonotype turned up a few times. This chain joins TRBV11-2 and TRBJ2-1; D is undetermined. CDR1 is SGHAT and CDR2 is FQNNGV in the germline V gene. The CDR3 length is 16 residues. V was cut by 5 bases and J by 3 bases, with 17 bases left in between. The CDR3 protein is CASSKDRGEHYNEQFF. The DNA for the CDR3 is TGTGCCAGCAGCAAAGATAGAGGAGAACACTACAATGAGCAGTTCTTC.

The chain couples TRBV29-1 to TRBJ2-1, with D possibly being TRBD1 (5 bases). V lost 6 bases and J lost 7, with 19 bases in between. Germline CDR1 SQVTM, CDR2 ANQGSEA. The CDR3 extends over 14 amino acids. CDR3 amino acids: CSVIQGFIRNEQFF. The DNA of the CDR3 is TGCAGCGTGATTCAGGGATTTATTCGGAATGAGCAGTTCTTC.

This clonotype has a count of ten or more. The J gene is TRBJ1-1, the V gene TRBV12-3 or TRBV12-4; D might be TRBD1 (5 bases). The CDR3 is 13 amino acids. Trimming removed 4 bases from V and 10 bases from J, with 16 bases in between. The CDR3 sequence: CASSSVGGKAAFF. CDR3 nucleotide sequence: TGTGCCAGCAGTTCGGTCGGGGGGAAGGCAGCTTTCTTT.

This clonotype has a handful of counts. CDR3 region: CASSVAASATDTQYF. Written as DNA, the CDR3 is TGTGCCAGCAGCGTAGCTGCTAGCGCTACAGATACGCAGTATTTT. The chain recombines TRBV9 with TRBJ2-3; possible D gene TRBD2, 6 bases. Germline CDR1 is SGDLS and CDR2 is YYNGEE. Trimming removed 0 bases at V and 3 bases at J, with 11 bases between. This CDR3 has 15 amino acids.

V is TRBV6-2 or TRBV6-3 and J is TRBJ1-1, with D perhaps TRBD1 (5 bases). CDR1 is MNHEY, CDR2 SVGEGT, per germline. Between the trimmed V and J ends, which lost 6 bases and 7 bases, there was a span of 12 bases. The length of the CDR3 is 12 residues. CDR3 coding DNA: TGTGCCAGCAGCCGCGACGGGGGTGAAGCTTTCTTT. This sequence encodes CASSRDGGEAFF.

The genes are TRBV7-9 and TRBJ2-1, with D possibly being TRBD2 (6 bases). The V end was cut by 5 bases, the J end by 2 bases, with 19 bases between. CDR1 and CDR2 from the germline V gene are SEHNR and FQNEAQ (reference sequence). The CDR3 has 17 residues. The CDR3 region is CASSDILQRATYNEQFF. Here the CDR3 DNA reads TGTGCCAGCAGCGACATCCTACAGCGGGCCACCTACAATGAGCAGTTCTTC.

In its sample, this clonotype was seen a few times. CDR3 coding DNA: TGTGCCACCAGTGATACAACTAGCGGGAGAACCCCAACGCAGTATTTT. Its translation: CATSDTTSGRTPTQYF. The J gene is TRBJ2-3, the V gene TRBV24-1; TRBD2 aligns across 11 bases. The CDR3 is made up of 16 amino acids. The J segment lost 9 bases and the V segment lost 3 bases, leaving 10 bases of the junction unmatched. The germline gives CDR1 KGHDR, CDR2 SFDVKD.

V and J are TRBV20-1 and TRBJ2-7, with 7 bases fitting TRBD2. Germline-derived CDR1 and CDR2 are DFQATT and SNEGSKA (reference sequence). Trimming removed 1 base from V and 4 bases from J; junction bases left unmatched: 4. There are 13 residues in the CDR3. CDR3 bases: TGCAGTGCTAGAGGGCTAGCGGTATACGAGCAGTACTTC. As protein: CSARGLAVYEQYF.

The chain combines TRBV10-2 with TRBJ2-1; tentative D call: TRBD2 (5 bases). The V end was cut by 2 bases, the J end by 9 bases, with 20 bases between. Germline V CDR1 and CDR2: WSHSY, SAAADI. This CDR3 region has 16 residues. This CDR3 is CASSEDLLGLSFEQFF. The CDR3 region has the DNA TGCGCCAGCAGTGAGGATCTCCTTGGACTGTCGTTTGAGCAGTTCTTC.

This clonotype was observed a handful of times. The chain uses TRBV7-2 and TRBJ2-2; D gene uncertain. V was trimmed by 1 base and J by 0 bases, leaving 6 bases between them. The germline gives CDR1 SGHTA, CDR2 FQGNSA. This CDR3 contains 15 residues. The CDR3 loop is CASSLVGPNTGELFF. DNA for the CDR3: TGTGCCAGCAGCTTAGTAGGGCCGAACACCGGGGAGCTGTTTTTT.

This clonotype showed up just a few times. The V call is TRBV7-9, the J call TRBJ1-5; D not certain. The CDR3 has 12 amino acids. V shed 6 bases and J shed 5 bases, with 8 bases lying between them. The V gene's germline CDR1 is SEHNR and CDR2 FQNEAQ (reference sequence). The CDR3 spells CASSNGYQPQHF. In nucleotides, the CDR3 is TGTGCCAGCAGTAACGGGTATCAGCCCCAGCATTTT.

Many counts were recorded for this clonotype. CDR3 residues: CASSFSGEQFF. In DNA, the CDR3 is TGTGCCAGCAGCTTTTCTGGTGAGCAGTTCTTC. The chain carries TRBV7-6 and TRBJ2-1; D unresolved. The CDR3 contains 11 residues. CDR1 is SGHVS and CDR2 is FNYEAQ in the germline V gene. The V gene lost 3 bases and the J gene lost 9 bases, with 6 bases spanning the gap.

This clonotype was counted at least ten times. The rearrangement joins TRBV7-9 to TRBJ2-3, with TRBD1 identical over 7 bases. The CDR3 has 16 residues. With 1 base clipped from V and 8 bases from J, the junction kept 12 bases outside the gene matches. In germline, CDR1 is SEHNR, CDR2 FQNEAQ (reference sequence). The chain's CDR3 is CASSLETGSPLPTQYF. The CDR3 coding sequence is TGTGCCAGCAGCTTAGAGACAGGGAGTCCCCTTCCTACGCAGTATTTT. Full variable domain (remainder filled in from reference TRBV7-9 and TRBJ2-3): DTGVSQNPRHKITKRGQNVTFRCDPISEHNRLYWYRQTLGQGPEFLTYFQNEAQLEKSRLLSDRFSAERPKGSFSTLEIQRTEQGDSAMYLCASSLETGSPLPTQYFGPGTRLTVL.

Only a few counts were recorded for this clonotype. The V call is TRBV5-1, the J call TRBJ1-6; TRBD1 agrees at 9 bases. Germline CDR1 reads SGHRS; CDR2 reads YFSETQ. V dropped 5 bases and J dropped 12; count of bases not matched to a gene: 12. This CDR3 comprises 15 residues. This CDR3 is CASSLTGTGMGPLHF. CDR3 nucleotide sequence: TGCGCCAGCAGTTTAACCGGGACAGGGATGGGACCCCTCCACTTT.

This clonotype was seen at least ten times. V and J are TRBV7-6 and TRBJ2-3, with 12 bases aligning to TRBD2. CDR1 and CDR2 (germline): SGHVS, FNYEAQ. This CDR3 contains 18 residues. Trimming removed 4 bases from V and 4 bases from J; junction bases left unmatched: 12. The CDR3 nucleotides are TGTGCCAGCAGCTCCTCCCCCCCTAGCGGGAGGGGTGCAGATACGCAGTATTTT. Its protein is CASSSSPPSGRGADTQYF.

To note about this clonotype: A read error may be the cause here, since a much bigger clone is one base away. The V call is TRBV5-1, the J call TRBJ2-3, with a tentative D call TRBD2 (6 bases). CDR3 size: 14 residues. Per germline, CDR1 SGHRS and CDR2 YFSETQ. V dropped 4 bases and J dropped 4 bases, with 13 bases sitting between them. This chain's CDR3 is CASSGGLGPDTQYF. The CDR3 coding sequence is TGCGCCAGCAGCGGGGGACTGGGCCCAGATACGCAGTATTTT.

This clonotype was seen ten or more times. The CDR3 reads CASSLGPRGGYEQYF. The CDR3 coding sequence is TGTGCCAGCAGTTTGGGACCGCGCGGGGGCTACGAGCAGTACTTC. The rearrangement joins TRBV6-2 or TRBV6-3 to TRBJ2-7; 7 bases line up with TRBD2. The junction had 9 bases not matched to a gene; V was cut back by 4 bases and J by 3 bases. The CDR3 is 15 residues long. Looked up from germline, CDR1 is MNHEY and CDR2 is SVGEGT.

This clonotype has at least ten counts. The J gene is TRBJ2-2, the V gene TRBV29-1, with D perhaps matching TRBD1 (5 bases). This CDR3 has 13 amino acids. Trimming took 7 bases from V and 0 from J, leaving 9 bases between them. CDR1 and CDR2 (germline): SQVTM, ANQGSEA. The CDR3 spells CSGGHSNTGELFF. CDR3 nucleotide sequence: TGCAGCGGAGGACACTCGAACACCGGGGAGCTGTTTTTT.

The rearrangement joins TRBV6-6 to TRBJ2-5, with D possibly being TRBD1 or TRBD2 (6 bases each). Germline loops: CDR1 MNHNY, CDR2 SVGAGI (reference sequence). The CDR3 spans 14 residues. Trimming left V 7 bases short and J 5 bases short, with 17 bases between. The CDR3 DNA reads TGTGCCAGCAATCCTGGGGGGCGCCGGGAGACCCAGTACTTC. This encodes CASNPGGRRETQYF.

There are many counts of this clonotype. The chain joins TRBV5-5 to TRBJ2-3; TRBD2 matches 7 bases. With V trimmed by 2 bases and J by 0 bases, 3 bases remained unmatched. The CDR3 extends over 15 amino acids. From germline, CDR1 is SGHKS and CDR2 YYEKEE (reference sequence). The CDR3 DNA sequence: TGTGCCAGCAGCTTTAGCGGGTATAGCACAGATACGCAGTATTTT. Protein: CASSFSGYSTDTQYF.

This clonotype was counted ten times or more. The V and J genes are TRBV6-5 and TRBJ1-3; D gene ambiguous. V was pared by 2 bases and J by 3 bases, with 11 bases between. The CDR3 spans 15 residues. From germline, CDR1 is MNHEY and CDR2 SVGAGI. CDR3 protein: CASSYGTSFGNTIYF. The DNA of the CDR3 is TGTGCCAGCAGTTACGGCACGAGCTTTGGAAACACCATATATTTT.

This clonotype has ten or more counts. The rearrangement joins TRBV28 to TRBJ2-7; no firm D call. This CDR3 comprises 16 residues. Germline V CDR1 and CDR2: MDHEN, SYDVKM. Deletions cut 1 base from V and 0 bases from J, with 13 bases between. The CDR3 nucleotides are TGTGCCAGCAGTTTATCCGATCTCATCAGCTCCTACGAGCAGTACTTC. Encoded protein: CASSLSDLISSYEQYF.

A few counts support this clonotype. This rearrangement joins TRBV2 to TRBJ2-3; 9 bases match TRBD1. Trimming removed 8 bases from V and 4 bases from J; junction bases left unmatched: 7. CDR3 length equals 14 residues. Germline V CDR1 and CDR2: SNHLY, FYNNEI. CDR3: CASFATGGSDTQYF. For the CDR3, the DNA is TGTGCCAGCTTCGCGACAGGGGGGTCAGATACGCAGTATTTT. Using reference TRBV2 and TRBJ2-3 for the parts outside the CDR3, the full variable domain is EPEVTQTPSHQVTQMGQEVILRCVPISNHLYFYWYRQILGQKVEFLVSFYNNEISEKSEIFDDQFSVERPDGSNFTLKIRSTKLEDSAMYFCASFATGGSDTQYFGPGTRLTVL.